A single sample gave rise to the 27 T cell receptor beta chains below, sequenced in a study of cytomegalovirus exposure and HLA in healthy donors. A multiplex PCR was run with 60 Vbeta primers and 13 Jbeta primers. Repertoires were generated with immunoSEQ multiplex PCR, while TCRdb's copy carries only in-frame clones and drops some. Of 50,000 or so clones in the sample, about three quarters are singletons; the top ten hold roughly 9.2%. The sample taken for sequencing was PBMCs. The receptors here all came from a woman aged 50 to 60 in good health and CMV-seronegative.

Comment on this clone: This sample includes further DNA sequences coding for the same CDR3. The rearrangement uses TRBV27 and TRBJ2-7; possible D gene TRBD1, 5 bases. The germline V gene has CDR1 MNHEY and CDR2 SMNVEV (reference sequence). V lost 3 bases to trimming and J lost 3 bases, with 12 bases between them. The CDR3 is 14 residues long. DNA of the CDR3: TGTGCCAGCAGTTTGGGGCAGGGTGGCTACGAGCAGTACTTC. Translation gives CASSLGQGGYEQYF.

The chain combines TRBV29-1 with TRBJ1-2; 11 bases line up with TRBD1. The V gene's germline CDR1 is SQVTM and CDR2 ANQGSEA. The CDR3 length is 17 residues. The ends lost 1 base at V and 0 bases at J; junction bases unmatched: 7. The CDR3 sequence: CSVEGGQGDQANYGYTF. The CDR3 DNA reads as TGCAGCGTTGAAGGGGGACAGGGGGACCAAGCTAACTATGGCTACACCTTC.

This clone has only one observation. This chain links TRBV7-2 with TRBJ2-7, with 7 bases lining up with TRBD1. After removal of 1 base from V and 11 bases from J, the junction contained 5 bases not matched to a gene. This CDR3 region has 12 residues. Looked up from germline, CDR1 is SGHTA and CDR2 is FQGNSA. The CDR3 protein is CASSLDEGAEYF. For the CDR3, the DNA is TGTGCCAGCAGCTTAGATGAGGGGGCGGAGTACTTC.

This chain uses TRBV5-1 with TRBJ1-2; no clear D. This CDR3 has 14 amino acids. The germline CDR1 and CDR2 sequences are SGHRS and YFSETQ. The V and J ends lost 0 bases and 6 bases respectively, with 12 bases between them. CDR3 loop: CASSLAGQTNGYTF. The CDR3 region has the DNA TGCGCCAGCAGCTTGGCCGGGCAGACTAATGGCTACACCTTC.

The sample holds one count of this clone. The chain is built from TRBV5-8 and TRBJ1-5; D possibly corresponds to TRBD1 (6 bases). The V gene's germline CDR1 is SGHTS and CDR2 YDEGEE. Trimming pared 2 bases from V and 4 bases from J, leaving 19 bases between. This CDR3 comprises 17 residues. CDR3 bases: TGTGCCAGCAGCTTCGGACACACCGGGGGGCCTAATCAGCCCCAGCATTTT. This gives the protein CASSFGHTGGPNQPQHF.

The gene calls are TRBV15 and TRBJ1-1; 7 nucleotides align to TRBD1. Germline CDR1 LNHNV, CDR2 YYDKDF (reference sequence). With V trimmed by 1 base and J by 11 bases, 7 bases remained unmatched. CDR3 size: 13 residues. Written as DNA, the CDR3 is TGTGCCACCAGCAGAGGAGGGGGCGCTTTGGCTTTCTTT. Its translation: CATSRGGGALAFF.

J is TRBJ2-2 and V is TRBV29-1; D call uncertain. V lost 3 bases to trimming and J lost 8 bases, with 7 bases between them. The CDR3 totals 11 residues. The germline V gene has CDR1 SQVTM and CDR2 ANQGSEA. CDR3 sequence reads: CSVERRGELFF. CDR3 nucleotides: TGCAGCGTTGAGCGCAGGGGGGAGCTGTTTTTT.

This clone has more than one count but fewer than ten. The V call is TRBV7-2, the J call TRBJ1-1; 7 nucleotides line up with TRBD1. J gave up 4 bases and V 5 bases, and 7 bases lay outside the gene matches. There are 14 residues in the CDR3. Germline V gives CDR1 SGHTA, CDR2 FQGNSA. The CDR3 DNA reads TGTGCCAGCAGCCCGCAGGGGGGAGGCACTGAAGCTTTCTTT. Amino acids: CASSPQGGGTEAFF.

The V and J genes are TRBV28 and TRBJ1-2; possibly TRBD1 for D (6 bases). CDR3 length equals 13 residues. The V gene's germline CDR1 is MDHEN and CDR2 SYDVKM. The V and J ends lost 7 bases and 2 bases respectively, with 11 bases between them. CDR3 DNA: TGTGCCAGCAACCTCGACAGGAACTATGGCTACACCTTC. Translated, it gives CASNLDRNYGYTF.

The V call is TRBV6-5, the J call TRBJ1-2; D unresolved. The CDR3 contains 14 residues. Germline-derived CDR1 and CDR2 are MNHEY and SVGAGI. V was cut by 0 bases and J by 4 bases, with 9 bases left in between. The CDR3 spells CASSYSVEAYGYTF. The CDR3, as DNA: TGTGCCAGCAGTTACTCGGTCGAAGCCTATGGCTACACCTTC.

This chain uses TRBV5-1 with TRBJ2-7; 9 bases match TRBD1. CDR1 SGHRS and CDR2 YFSETQ come from the germline V gene. V lost 4 bases to trimming and J lost 5 bases; unmatched junction nucleotides: 7. CDR3 length: 14 amino acids. The CDR3 DNA follows: TGCGCCAGCAGCCCCGGGACAGGGAGTAACGAGCAGTACGTC. Translated, it gives CASSPGTGSNEQYV.

This chain joins TRBV7-9 and TRBJ2-5, with D perhaps TRBD2 (6 bases). The germline gives CDR1 SEHNR, CDR2 FQNEAQ (reference sequence). Deletions cut 9 bases from V and 5 bases from J, with 10 bases between. The CDR3 spans 11 residues. CDR3 residues: CASGGHETQYF. The DNA for the CDR3 is TGTGCCAGTGGAGGGCACGAGACCCAGTACTTC.

The CDR3 protein is CASSLAGAQGQPQHF. Written as DNA, the CDR3 is TGTGCCAGCAGCTTAGCGGGGGCCCAGGGTCAGCCCCAGCATTTT. The chain carries TRBV7-9 and TRBJ1-5; D perhaps matches TRBD1 (6 bases). The CDR3 runs to 15 residues. V lost 0 bases and J 6 bases, leaving 12 bases between the germline ends. Germline CDR1 SEHNR, CDR2 FQNEAQ (reference sequence). The whole variable domain, filled in from reference TRBV7-9 and TRBJ1-5, reads DTGVSQNPRHKITKRGQNVTFRCDPISEHNRLYWYRQTLGQGPEFLTYFQNEAQLEKSRLLSDRFSAERPKGSFSTLEIQRTEQGDSAMYLCASSLAGAQGQPQHFGDGTRLSIL.

The V and J genes are TRBV6-1 and TRBJ2-7; 9 bases line up with TRBD1. The ends lost 9 bases at V and 2 bases at J; junction bases unmatched: 8. Germline loops: CDR1 MNHNS, CDR2 SASEGT. This CDR3 comprises 14 residues. The CDR3, as DNA: TGTGCCAGTAAAACCGGGACAGGGACCTACGAGCAGTACTTC. Translation: CASKTGTGTYEQYF.

The chain uses TRBV6-5 and TRBJ2-7; TRBD2 matches at 13 bases. V gave up 5 bases and J gave up 4 bases; unmatched junction bases: 5. This CDR3 spans 15 amino acids. CDR1 and CDR2 from the germline V gene are MNHEY and SVGAGI. The CDR3 DNA reads as TGTGCCAGCAGTGGGACTAGCGGGATCTTATACGAGCAGTACTTC. It specifies CASSGTSGILYEQYF.

This clone was seen only a few times. This chain uses TRBV29-1 with TRBJ2-3; no definite D call. V dropped 4 bases and J dropped 3 bases, with 11 bases sitting between them. This CDR3 is built from 13 residues. Germline lookup yields CDR1 SQVTM and CDR2 ANQGSEA. As DNA, the CDR3 is TGCAGCGTTGTGGAGCCTGGGACAGATACGCAGTATTTT. This codes for CSVVEPGTDTQYF.

Here the CDR3 reads CAWSTRNQPQHF. The CDR3 coding sequence is TGTGCCTGGAGTACCAGAAATCAGCCCCAGCATTTT. The chain uses TRBV30 and TRBJ1-5; D is undetermined. This CDR3 has 12 amino acids. Per germline, CDR1 GTSNPN and CDR2 SVGIG (reference sequence). V lost 2 bases to trimming and J lost 4 bases, with 6 bases between them.

The rearrangement links TRBV9 to TRBJ1-1, with D perhaps TRBD1 (5 bases). Deletions cut 0 bases from V and 4 bases from J, with 13 bases between. The CDR3 totals 15 residues. The germline CDR1 and CDR2 sequences are SGDLS and YYNGEE. The CDR3 spells CASSVGPQGGTEAFF. For the CDR3, the DNA is TGTGCCAGCAGCGTAGGGCCCCAGGGAGGCACTGAAGCTTTCTTT.

V is TRBV15 and J is TRBJ1-4; D possibly corresponds to TRBD1 (5 bases). CDR1 and CDR2 (germline): LNHNV, YYDKDF (reference sequence). Trimming pared 0 bases from V and 8 bases from J, leaving 22 bases between. The CDR3 is made up of 18 amino acids. The CDR3 region is CATSRDPLVTTGKEKLFF. The CDR3 DNA reads TGTGCCACCAGCAGAGATCCGTTGGTGACAACAGGAAAAGAAAAACTGTTTTTT. Full variable domain (missing parts from reference TRBV15 and TRBJ1-4): DAMVIQNPRYQVTQFGKPVTLSCSQTLNHNVMYWYQQKSSQAPKLLFHYYDKDFNNEADTPDNFQSRRPNTSFCFLDIRSPGLGDTAMYLCATSRDPLVTTGKEKLFFGSGTQLSVL.

CDR3 nucleotides: TGTGCCAGCAGTGCGGGGACAGGGAGGTACACTGAAGCTTTCTTT. Protein sequence: CASSAGTGRYTEAFF. This chain uses TRBV28 with TRBJ1-1, with 9 bases aligning to TRBD1. From germline, CDR1 is MDHEN and CDR2 SYDVKM. V shed 5 bases, J shed 3 bases, and the junction held 7 bases outside the gene matches. The length of the CDR3 is 15 residues. Based on the CDR3 plus reference TRBV28 and TRBJ1-1, the full variable domain is DVKVTQSSRYLVKRTGEKVFLECVQDMDHENMFWYRQDPGLGLRLIYFSYDVKMKEKGDIPEGYSVSREKKERFSLILESASTNQTSMYLCASSAGTGRYTEAFFGQGTRLTVV.

The sample holds one count of this clone. This chain joins TRBV5-1 and TRBJ1-2; 7 bases are a match to TRBD1. Per the germline V gene, CDR1 is SGHRS and CDR2 is YFSETQ. The trim removed 1 base at V and 4 bases at J, leaving 4 bases unmatched. This CDR3 spans 14 amino acids. The CDR3 region has the DNA TGCGCCAGCAGCTTGCAGGGGGATGCCTATGGCTACACCTTC. Translation gives CASSLQGDAYGYTF.

This rearrangement joins TRBV11-3 to TRBJ1-4; 8 bases fit TRBD1. CDR3 size: 15 residues. Looked up from germline, CDR1 is SGHNT and CDR2 is YENEEA. Germline trimming cut 5 bases from V and 7 bases from J; bases unmatched to any gene: 9. This CDR3 reads CASSPEGQEGEKLFF. For the CDR3, the DNA is TGTGCCAGCAGCCCGGAGGGACAGGAAGGTGAAAAACTGTTTTTT.

Worth noting for this clone: Distinct nucleotide sequences in the sample also encode this CDR3. V usage is TRBV6-6 and J usage is TRBJ1-2; 8 bases map to TRBD1. This CDR3 has 14 amino acids. V lost 8 bases and J lost 1; bases outside the gene matches: 6. Looked up from germline, CDR1 is MNHNY and CDR2 is SVGAGI (reference sequence). CDR3 region: CASSSTGGNYGYTF. CDR3 sequence (DNA): TGTGCCAGCTCCTCCACAGGGGGTAACTATGGCTACACCTTC.

The V and J genes are TRBV10-1 and TRBJ2-3; TRBD2 agrees at 12 bases. Germline V gene sequence: CDR1 WNHNN, CDR2 SYGVQD (reference sequence). The CDR3 sequence is 18 residues long. The V gene end was trimmed by 3 bases and the J gene end by 0 bases; junction bases not matched to a gene: 7. The CDR3 loop is CASSDAGLAGNSTDTQYF. CDR3 nucleotide sequence: TGCGCCAGCAGTGACGCCGGACTAGCGGGAAATAGCACAGATACGCAGTATTTT.

V gene TRBV10-3 combines with J gene TRBJ1-5, with TRBD1 matching 8 bases. The length of the CDR3 is 14 residues. Germline lookup yields CDR1 ENHRY and CDR2 SYGVKD. J gave up 8 bases and V 6 bases, and 9 bases lay outside the gene matches. The CDR3 protein is CAISDGQGREPQHF. As DNA, the CDR3 is TGTGCCATCAGCGATGGACAGGGAAGGGAGCCCCAGCATTTT.

V gene TRBV6-1 combines with J gene TRBJ1-4, with D perhaps TRBD1 (6 bases). V lost 1 base and J 3 bases, leaving 9 bases between the germline ends. There are 15 residues in the CDR3. Germline CDR1 reads MNHNS; CDR2 reads SASEGT. CDR3 in DNA: TGTGCCAGCAGTGAAGGCGGACAGTCTAATGAAAAACTGTTTTTT. It yields the protein CASSEGGQSNEKLFF.

This chain joins TRBV28 and TRBJ1-2; possibly TRBD1 for D (5 bases). Per germline, CDR1 MDHEN and CDR2 SYDVKM. The V end lost 4 bases, the J end lost 6 bases, and 15 bases lay between the germline ends. The CDR3 is made up of 14 amino acids. The CDR3 nucleotides read TGTGCCAGCAGTTCAAACGGGGGGTTGAATGGCTACACCTTC. Translated, it gives CASSSNGGLNGYTF.